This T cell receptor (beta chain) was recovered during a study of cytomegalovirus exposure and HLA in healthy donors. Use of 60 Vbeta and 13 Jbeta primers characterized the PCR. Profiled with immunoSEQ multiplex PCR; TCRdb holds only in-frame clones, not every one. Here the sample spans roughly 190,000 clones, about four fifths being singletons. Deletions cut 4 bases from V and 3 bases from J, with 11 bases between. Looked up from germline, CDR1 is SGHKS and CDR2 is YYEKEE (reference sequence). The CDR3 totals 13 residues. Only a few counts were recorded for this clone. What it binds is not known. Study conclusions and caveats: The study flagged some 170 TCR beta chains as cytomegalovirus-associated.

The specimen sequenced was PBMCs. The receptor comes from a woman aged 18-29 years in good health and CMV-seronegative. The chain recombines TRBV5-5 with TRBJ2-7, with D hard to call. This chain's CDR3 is CASSGPGFYEQYF. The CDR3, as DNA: TGTGCCAGCAGCGGGCCAGGATTCTACGAGCAGTACTTC.